This T cell receptor beta chain was sequenced for a study of Ad26.COV2.S vaccination and SARS-CoV-2 variants. Study-wide context: Donor got 5x10^10 or 1x10^11 viral particles of Ad26.COV2.S. Notes on the study in general: Non-spike TCR breadth showed similarity between vaccine and placebo recipients.

The table came from immunoSEQ multiplex PCR; TCRdb's copy has only in-frame clones and leaves some out. The data show a few hundred thousand clones, approximately 83% seen once. In regard to this clone: What it recognizes is unknown.

The treatment denotes: around 19 received Ad26.COV2.S at low or high dose, single or two shots; a few received placebo; per-sample allocation not given. Sampling took place 63 days after the first vaccine or placebo injection. This CDR3 region has 15 residues. V shed 3 bases, J shed 4 bases, and the junction held 4 bases outside the gene matches. Germline V gene sequence: CDR1 MGHDK, CDR2 SYGVNS. The sample in question was peripheral blood, obtained in a trial of Ad26.COV2.S vaccine versus placebo. The chain links TRBV25-1 to TRBJ1-1; 11 bases are a match to TRBD1. This clonotype was sampled from a person aged 18 to 65 who received the Ad26.COV2.S COVID-19 vaccine or a placebo. CDR3 sequence (DNA): TGTGCCAGCAGTGACTTTGGGACAGGGGGCACTGAAGCTTTCTTT. Protein product: CASSDFGTGGTEAFF.